The rows below give T cell receptor beta chains drawn from one sample of a study of blood T cell repertoires in COVID-19. Only in-frame clones appear in the TCRdb table, and some are missing; sequencing was by immunoSEQ multiplex PCR. The sample holds 160,000 or so clones, 80% to 90% seen once. The source material was peripheral blood. The receptors were sampled from a woman aged 65 to 85 with COVID-19, enrolled during active disease. The CDR3 runs from the conserved cysteine through the conserved F or W. Fields, in order: CDR3 DNA, CDR3 protein, J gene, clone size, D gene, V gene, CDR3 length. A D gene is named only where the DNA matches it firmly. The size of a clone is reported for some rows only, either as once, few or many, or as a class for expanded clones.

DNA: TGTGCCAGCAGCTTGGTAACAGCTAACTATGGCTACACCTTC
CDR3: CASSLVTANYGYTF
J: TRBJ1-2
size: .
D: .
V: TRBV5-5
length: 14

DNA: TGTGCCAGCAGCTGGAGCGGGGGGTATGGGAATGAGCAGTTCTTC
CDR3: CASSWSGGYGNEQFF
J: TRBJ2-1
size: .
D: TRBD2
V: TRBV7-2
length: 15

DNA: TGTGCCAGCAGTTCTCCACTCTCGTCTGGCTACACCTTC
CDR3: CASSSPLSSGYTF
J: TRBJ1-2
size: .
D: .
V: TRBV6-5
length: 13

DNA: TGCGCCAGCAGCCAAGGTGGGGGGGTACTCTTCTATGGCTACACCTTC
CDR3: CASSQGGGVLFYGYTF
J: TRBJ1-2
size: .
D: .
V: TRBV4-1
length: 16

DNA: TGTGCCAGCAGGGGACTAGCGGGGGACACCGGGGAGCTGTTTTTT
CDR3: CASRGLAGDTGELFF
J: TRBJ2-2
size: .
D: TRBD2
V: TRBV6-6
length: 15

DNA: TGTGCCAGCAGTTCCCGCGGATCCTGGAACACCGGGGAGCTGTTTTTT
CDR3: CASSSRGSWNTGELFF
J: TRBJ2-2
size: .
D: .
V: TRBV2
length: 16

DNA: TGTGCCAGCAGCTTACAGGGAAACTATGGCTACACCTTC
CDR3: CASSLQGNYGYTF
J: TRBJ1-2
size: .
D: .
V: TRBV7-3
length: 13

DNA: TGTGCCAGCAGTCGTGCCGGGAAGAATAATGGCTACACCTTC
CDR3: CASSRAGKNNGYTF
J: TRBJ1-2
size: .
D: .
V: TRBV28
length: 14

DNA: TGTGCCAGCAGTGAGGGGAGCTCCTACGAGCAGTACTTC
CDR3: CASSEGSSYEQYF
J: TRBJ2-7
size: once
D: .
V: TRBV2
length: 13

DNA: TGTGCCAGCAGCCAAGATCGGAAAAGGACAGGGCCGTACCAAGAGACCCAGTACTTC
CDR3: CASSQDRKRTGPYQETQYF
J: TRBJ2-5
size: .
D: TRBD1
V: TRBV3-1/TRBV3-2
length: 19

DNA: TGTGCCAGCTCAGGACAGAAAAATCAGCCCCAGCATTTT
CDR3: CASSGQKNQPQHF
J: TRBJ1-5
size: .
D: .
V: TRBV27
length: 13

DNA: TGTGCCAGCAGTCACGGACAGGGCTTGAACACTGAAGCTTTCTTT
CDR3: CASSHGQGLNTEAFF
J: TRBJ1-1
size: few
D: TRBD1
V: TRBV6-2/TRBV6-3
length: 15

DNA: TGTGCCCGAAGGACAGGGGGAGGCACCGGGGAGCTGTTTTTT
CDR3: CARRTGGGTGELFF
J: TRBJ2-2
size: .
D: TRBD1
V: TRBV30
length: 14

DNA: TGTGCCAGCAGTTCCCCGGGACTAGCCCTGAACTATGGCTACACCTTC
CDR3: CASSSPGLALNYGYTF
J: TRBJ1-2
size: .
D: .
V: TRBV28
length: 16

DNA: TGTGCCAGCAGCATCGGACAGGGGGAAGAAAAACTGTTTTTT
CDR3: CASSIGQGEEKLFF
J: TRBJ1-4
size: .
D: TRBD1
V: TRBV7-9
length: 14

DNA: TGTGCCAGCAGTTCCCCGGGACAGGGGATTTTTGAAGCTTTCTTT
CDR3: CASSSPGQGIFEAFF
J: TRBJ1-1
size: .
D: TRBD1
V: TRBV28
length: 15